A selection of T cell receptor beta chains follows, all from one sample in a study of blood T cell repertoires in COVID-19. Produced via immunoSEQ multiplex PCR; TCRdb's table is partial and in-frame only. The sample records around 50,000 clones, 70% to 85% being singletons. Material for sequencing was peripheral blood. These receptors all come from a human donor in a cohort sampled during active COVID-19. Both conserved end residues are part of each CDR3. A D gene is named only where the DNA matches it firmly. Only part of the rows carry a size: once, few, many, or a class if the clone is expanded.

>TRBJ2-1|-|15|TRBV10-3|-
TGTGCCATCAGTGAATCCCTAGAACCCTACAATGAGCAGTTCTTC
CAISESLEPYNEQFF
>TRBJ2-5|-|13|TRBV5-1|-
TGCGCCAGCAGCTTGGAAGGGGTGGAGACCCAGTACTTC
CASSLEGVETQYF
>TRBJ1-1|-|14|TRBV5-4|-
TGTGCCAGCAGCTCAGGGGTCCGTGGCACTGAAGCTTTCTTT
CASSSGVRGTEAFF
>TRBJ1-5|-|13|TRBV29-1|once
TGCAGCGTTGGGGAGGGCAGCAATCAGCCCCAGCATTTT
CSVGEGSNQPQHF
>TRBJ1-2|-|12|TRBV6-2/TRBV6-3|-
TGTGCCAGCAGTCCCCGGGGAGAAGGCTACACCTTC
CASSPRGEGYTF
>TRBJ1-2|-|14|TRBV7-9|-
TGTGCCAGCAGCTTAGGAGGGTATGTCTATGGCTACACCTTC
CASSLGGYVYGYTF
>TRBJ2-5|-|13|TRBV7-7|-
TGTGCTAGCAGCTTAGACGGGGGAGAGACCCAGTACTTC
CASSLDGGETQYF
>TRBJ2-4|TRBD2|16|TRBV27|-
TGTGCCAGCAGTTTACTCAGCGGGGGGCGCGGAAACATTCAGTACTTC
CASSLLSGGRGNIQYF
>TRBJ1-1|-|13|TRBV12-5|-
TGTGCTAGTGCCCCCGAGTCGGGGTCTGAAGCTTTCTTT
CASAPESGSEAFF
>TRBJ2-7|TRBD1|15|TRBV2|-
TGTGCCAGCAGTTTGGGGACAGGGACCAAGTACGAGCAGTACTTC
CASSLGTGTKYEQYF
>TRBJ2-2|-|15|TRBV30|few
TGTGCCTGGAGTCTAGACAGGCGGTACACCGGGGAGCTGTTTTTT
CAWSLDRRYTGELFF
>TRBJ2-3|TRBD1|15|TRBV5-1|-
TGCGCCAGCAGCGCGGGACAGGCATACACAGATACGCAGTATTTT
CASSAGQAYTDTQYF
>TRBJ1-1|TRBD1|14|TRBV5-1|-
TGCGCCAGCAGCTCGGCGGACAGGGGGCGGGTTGCTTTCTTT
CASSSADRGRVAFF
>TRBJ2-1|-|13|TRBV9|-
TGTGCCAGCAGCCCCCAGACTAGAGATGAGCAGTTCTTC
CASSPQTRDEQFF
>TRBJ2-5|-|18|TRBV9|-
TGTGCCAGCAGCGTTCGTCAGGAGACTAGGGGCTCCCAAGAGACCCAGTACTTC
CASSVRQETRGSQETQYF
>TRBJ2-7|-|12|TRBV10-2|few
TGCGCCAGCGTTGGGACTGAGAAAAAGCAGTACTTC
CASVGTEKKQYF
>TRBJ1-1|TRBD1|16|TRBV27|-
TGTGCCAGCAGTTCGGTCAGGGGGCTATCGGGGACTGAAGCTTTCTTT
CASSSVRGLSGTEAFF
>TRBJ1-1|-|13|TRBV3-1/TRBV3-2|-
TGTGCCAGCAGCCAATTGGGGGCGAGTGAAGCTTTCTTT
CASSQLGASEAFF
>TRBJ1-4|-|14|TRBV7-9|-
TGTGCCAGCAGCTCGAGGGCAACTAATGAAAAACTGTTTTTT
CASSSRATNEKLFF
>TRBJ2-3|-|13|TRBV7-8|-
TGTGCCAGCAGCCCCCTGGGGCGAAATACGCAGTATTTT
CASSPLGRNTQYF
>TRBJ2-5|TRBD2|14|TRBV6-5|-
TGTGCCAGCAGTCGGACTAGCGTCCAAGAGACCCAGTACTTC
CASSRTSVQETQYF
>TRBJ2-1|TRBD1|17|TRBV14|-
TGTGCCAGCAGCCATGATCCGGGACAGGGATTTTTCAATGAGCAGTTCTTC
CASSHDPGQGFFNEQFF
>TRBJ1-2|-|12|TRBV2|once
TGTGCCAGCAGGGAGGGGAACTATGGCTACACCTTC
CASREGNYGYTF